This TCR beta chain was profiled in a study of Ad26.COV2.S vaccination and SARS-CoV-2 variants. Turning to the study itself: The vaccine Ad26.COV2.S was put into the muscle once, or twice with 56 days between.

The germline CDR1 and CDR2 sequences are ENHRY and SYGVKD. The trim removed 11 bases at V and 8 bases at J, leaving 4 bases unmatched. The CDR3 runs to 12 residues. Treatment noted: about 20 received Ad26.COV2.S at low or high dose, single or two shots; about 5 received placebo; per-sample allocation not given. Day 63 following the first vaccine or placebo injection was when the samples were taken. Ad26 vector vaccine expressed Wuhan-strain SARS-CoV-2 spike. The data were produced by immunoSEQ multiplex PCR, yet TCRdb's version contains in-frame clones alone and is incomplete. This table has about half a million clones, 70% to 90% appearing once.

The genes are TRBV10-3 and TRBJ1-6; TRBD1 agrees at 9 bases. The sequence was collected from a person aged 18-60 years who received the Ad26.COV2.S COVID-19 vaccine or a placebo. The sequences come from peripheral blood, collected in a trial of Ad26.COV2.S vaccine versus placebo. The CDR3 nucleotides read TGTGCCGTACAGGGGGCTGATTCACCCCTCCACTTT. Encoded protein: CAVQGADSPLHF.